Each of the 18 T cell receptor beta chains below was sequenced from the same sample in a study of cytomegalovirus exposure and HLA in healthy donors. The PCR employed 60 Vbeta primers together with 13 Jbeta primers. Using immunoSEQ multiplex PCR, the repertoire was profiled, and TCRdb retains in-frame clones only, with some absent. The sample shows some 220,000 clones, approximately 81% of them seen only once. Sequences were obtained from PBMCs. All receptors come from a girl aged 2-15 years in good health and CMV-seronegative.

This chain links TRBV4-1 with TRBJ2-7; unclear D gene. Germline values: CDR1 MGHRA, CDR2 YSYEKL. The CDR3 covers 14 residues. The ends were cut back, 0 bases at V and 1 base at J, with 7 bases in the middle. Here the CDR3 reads CASSQEPGSYEQYF. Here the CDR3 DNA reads TGCGCCAGCAGCCAAGAGCCAGGTTCCTACGAGCAGTACTTC.

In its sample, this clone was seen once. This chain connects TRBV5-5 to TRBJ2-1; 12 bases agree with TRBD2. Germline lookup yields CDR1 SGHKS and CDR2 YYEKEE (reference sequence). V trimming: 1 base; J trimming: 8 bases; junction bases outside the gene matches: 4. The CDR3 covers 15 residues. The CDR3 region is CASSLSLAGGDEQFF. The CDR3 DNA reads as TGTGCCAGCAGCTTGTCGCTAGCGGGAGGGGATGAGCAGTTCTTC.

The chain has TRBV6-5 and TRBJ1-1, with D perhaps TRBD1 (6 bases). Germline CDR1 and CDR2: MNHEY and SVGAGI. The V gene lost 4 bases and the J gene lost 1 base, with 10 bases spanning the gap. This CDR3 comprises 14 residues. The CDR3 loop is CASSSLTGNTEAFF. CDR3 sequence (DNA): TGTGCCAGCAGTTCGCTGACAGGGAACACTGAAGCTTTCTTT.

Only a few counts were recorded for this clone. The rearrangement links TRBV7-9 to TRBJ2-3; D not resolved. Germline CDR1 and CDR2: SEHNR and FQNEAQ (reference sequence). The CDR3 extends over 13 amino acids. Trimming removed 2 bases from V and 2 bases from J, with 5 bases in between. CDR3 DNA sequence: TGTGCCAGCAGCTTACTAAACACAGATACGCAGTATTTT. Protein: CASSLLNTDTQYF.

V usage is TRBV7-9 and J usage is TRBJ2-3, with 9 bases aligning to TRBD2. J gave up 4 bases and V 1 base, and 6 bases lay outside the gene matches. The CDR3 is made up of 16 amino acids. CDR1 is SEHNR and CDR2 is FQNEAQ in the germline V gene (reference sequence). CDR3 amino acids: CASSLVRGGAPDTQYF. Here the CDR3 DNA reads TGTGCCAGCAGCTTAGTCCGCGGGGGGGCCCCAGATACGCAGTATTTT.

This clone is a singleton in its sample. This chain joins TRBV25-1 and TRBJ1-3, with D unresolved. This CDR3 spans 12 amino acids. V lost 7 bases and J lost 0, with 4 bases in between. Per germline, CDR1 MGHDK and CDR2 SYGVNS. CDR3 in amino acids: CASTHSGNTIYF. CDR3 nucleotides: TGTGCCAGCACCCACTCTGGAAACACCATATATTTT.

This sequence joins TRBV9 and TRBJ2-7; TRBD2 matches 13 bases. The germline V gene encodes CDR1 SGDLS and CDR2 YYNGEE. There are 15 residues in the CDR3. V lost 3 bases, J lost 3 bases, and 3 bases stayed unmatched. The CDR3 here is CASSELAGGIYEQYF. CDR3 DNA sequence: TGTGCCAGCAGCGAACTAGCGGGAGGGATCTACGAGCAGTACTTC.

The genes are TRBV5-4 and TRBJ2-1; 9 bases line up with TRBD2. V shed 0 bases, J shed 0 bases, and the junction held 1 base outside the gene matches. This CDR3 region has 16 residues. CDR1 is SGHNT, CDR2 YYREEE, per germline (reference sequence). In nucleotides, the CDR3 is TGTGCCAGCAGCTTGGGCGGGAGGGCCTCCTACAATGAGCAGTTCTTC. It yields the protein CASSLGGRASYNEQFF.

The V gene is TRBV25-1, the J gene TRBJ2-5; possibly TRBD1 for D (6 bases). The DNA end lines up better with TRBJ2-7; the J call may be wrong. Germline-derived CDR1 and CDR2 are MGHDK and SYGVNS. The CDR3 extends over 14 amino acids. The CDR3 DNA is TGTGCCAGCAGTGAATTTTACAGGGAAGGCGAGCAGTACTTC. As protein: CASSEFYREGEQYF.

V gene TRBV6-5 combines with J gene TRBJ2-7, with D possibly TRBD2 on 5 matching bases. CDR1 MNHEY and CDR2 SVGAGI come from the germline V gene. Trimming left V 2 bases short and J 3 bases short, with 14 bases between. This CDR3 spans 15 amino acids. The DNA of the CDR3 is TGTGCCAGCAGTTACGACGGACTCGAGATCTACGAGCAGTACTTC. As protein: CASSYDGLEIYEQYF.

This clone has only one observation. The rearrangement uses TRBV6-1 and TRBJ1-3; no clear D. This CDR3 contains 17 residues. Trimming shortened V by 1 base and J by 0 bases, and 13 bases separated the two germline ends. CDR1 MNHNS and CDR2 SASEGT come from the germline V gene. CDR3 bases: TGTGCCAGCAGTGAAGGGTCTGCGAGTAGCTCTGGAAACACCATATATTTT. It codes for CASSEGSASSSGNTIYF.

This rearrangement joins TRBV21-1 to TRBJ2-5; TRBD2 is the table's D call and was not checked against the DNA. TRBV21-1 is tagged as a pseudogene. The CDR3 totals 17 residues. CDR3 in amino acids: CASSTPRSSGRRETQYF. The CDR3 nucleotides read TGTGCCAGCAGCACCCCCAGAAGTTCGGGGAGAAGAGAGACCCAGTACTTC.

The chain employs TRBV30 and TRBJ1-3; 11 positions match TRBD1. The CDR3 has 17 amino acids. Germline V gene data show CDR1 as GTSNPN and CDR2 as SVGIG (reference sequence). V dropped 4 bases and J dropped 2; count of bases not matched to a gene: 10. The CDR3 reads CAWIGTGGARPGNTIYF. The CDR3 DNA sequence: TGTGCCTGGATCGGGACAGGGGGTGCCCGGCCTGGAAACACCATATATTTT.

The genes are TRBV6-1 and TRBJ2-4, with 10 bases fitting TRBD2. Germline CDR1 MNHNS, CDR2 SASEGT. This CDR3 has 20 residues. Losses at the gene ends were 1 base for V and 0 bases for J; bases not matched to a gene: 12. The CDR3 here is CASSEERLAGVKLAKNIQYF. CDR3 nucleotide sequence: TGTGCCAGCAGTGAAGAAAGGCTAGCGGGAGTAAAACTAGCCAAAAACATTCAGTACTTC.

The CDR3 DNA reads as TGTGCCAGCAGTGAAATAGGACAGGGAGTAGGTGGCTACACCTTC. Amino acids: CASSEIGQGVGGYTF. The rearrangement joins TRBV6-1 to TRBJ1-2; the match to TRBD1 covers 8 bases. There are 15 residues in the CDR3. The V segment lost 2 bases and the J segment 7 bases; nucleotides outside the gene matches: 9. Germline V lookup: CDR1 MNHNS, CDR2 SASEGT.

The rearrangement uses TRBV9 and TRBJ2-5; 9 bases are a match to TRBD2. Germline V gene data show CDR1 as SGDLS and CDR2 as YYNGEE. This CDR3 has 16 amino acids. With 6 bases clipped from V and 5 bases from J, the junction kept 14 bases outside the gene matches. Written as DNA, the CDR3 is TGTGCCAGCACCCCGGGGGGCGGGAGGGCCCGGGAGACCCAGTACTTC. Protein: CASTPGGGRARETQYF.

The chain's CDR3 is CATSRGTGGETQYF. Written as DNA, the CDR3 is TGTGCCACCAGCAGAGGGACAGGCGGAGAGACCCAGTACTTC. The V and J genes are TRBV15 and TRBJ2-5; 7 nucleotides line up with TRBD1. The germline CDR1 and CDR2 sequences are LNHNV and YYDKDF (reference sequence). CDR3 size: 14 residues. V was pared by 1 base and J by 4 bases, with 3 bases of the junction left unmatched.

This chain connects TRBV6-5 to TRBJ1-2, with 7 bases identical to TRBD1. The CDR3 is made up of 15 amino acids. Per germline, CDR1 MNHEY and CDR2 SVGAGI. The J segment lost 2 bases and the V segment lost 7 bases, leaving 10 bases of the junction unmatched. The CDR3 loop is CASTYGGRGNYGYTF. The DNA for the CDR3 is TGTGCCAGCACCTACGGGGGCAGGGGGAACTATGGCTACACCTTC.